Listed here are 30 T cell receptor beta chains from one sample, sequenced in a study of CD4 T cells in relation to SARS-CoV-2 and coronaviruses. CD4+ T cells from unexposed donors were obtained before the COVID-19 pandemic (2011-2018). CD4+ T cells were isolated from the cells after 10 days of culture. The antigens of these receptors remain unknown. This table comes from immunoSEQ multiplex PCR, and its TCRdb copy is limited to in-frame clones, with some not included. The sample includes nearly 30,000 clones, roughly 72% seen only once; the top ten take 14% to 15%. Sequenced material: CD4+ T cells from PBMCs, cultured in vitro. These receptor sequences come from a human donor in good health.

The chain employs TRBV5-5 and TRBJ2-3; maybe TRBD2 (6 bases). This CDR3 has 15 amino acids. CDR1 and CDR2 from the germline V gene are SGHKS and YYEKEE (reference sequence). V was cut by 0 bases and J by 3 bases, with 11 bases left in between. CDR3 nucleotides: TGTGCCAGCAGCTTGGGTCCGGGGGTGACAGATACGCAGTATTTT. Encoded protein: CASSLGPGVTDTQYF.

The rearrangement joins TRBV2 to TRBJ2-7; D possibly uses TRBD1 or TRBD2 (6 bases each). The germline CDR1 and CDR2 sequences are SNHLY and FYNNEI. The CDR3 runs 15 residues. V was pared by 8 bases and J by 7 bases, with 24 bases between. CDR3 bases: TGTGCCAGCTCTGTACAGGGCGGGGAGTTGGGTGAGCAGTACTTC. Translating it yields CASSVQGGELGEQYF.

V usage is TRBV3-1 (or the pseudogene TRBV3-2) and J usage is TRBJ1-1; TRBD1 might be the D (5 bases). Germline V gene lookup returns CDR1 LGHDT and CDR2 YNNKEL (reference sequence). There are 13 residues in the CDR3. V was trimmed by 6 bases and J by 0 bases, leaving 8 bases between them. DNA for the CDR3: TGTGCCAGCAGAGCGACAGTGAACACTGAAGCTTTCTTT. This gives the protein CASRATVNTEAFF.

J is TRBJ2-7 and V is TRBV7-2, with 13 bases that match TRBD2. The V gene end was trimmed by 3 bases and the J gene end by 3 bases; junction bases not matched to a gene: 8. This CDR3 spans 17 amino acids. Germline V gene sequence: CDR1 SGHTA, CDR2 FQGNSA. The chain's CDR3 is CASSFSRTSGRFYEQYF. The CDR3 region has the DNA TGTGCCAGCAGCTTTTCGCGGACTAGCGGGAGATTCTACGAGCAGTACTTC.

The chain joins TRBV4-3 to TRBJ1-1, with a possible D match to TRBD1 (5 bases). CDR1 LGHNA and CDR2 YSLEER come from the germline V gene. This CDR3 contains 15 residues. Trimming removed 0 bases at V and 9 bases at J, with 17 bases between. Written as DNA, the CDR3 is TGCGCCAGCAGCCAAGAAGTACGGGGCGGGGGGAAAGCTTTCTTT. It encodes CASSQEVRGGGKAFF.

This clone was seen a handful of times. This sequence joins TRBV7-2 and TRBJ2-2; D not certain. This CDR3 has 13 amino acids. The V gene lost 2 bases and the J gene lost 4 bases, with 5 bases spanning the gap. From germline, CDR1 is SGHTA and CDR2 FQGNSA. CDR3 DNA sequence: TGTGCCAGCAGCTTACCGTCCACCGGGGAGCTGTTTTTT. This sequence encodes CASSLPSTGELFF.

The chain couples TRBV4-3 to TRBJ2-1, with 7 positions matching TRBD2. The junction had 9 bases not matched to a gene; V was cut back by 0 bases and J by 4 bases. This CDR3 contains 17 residues. Germline V gene data show CDR1 as LGHNA and CDR2 as YSLEER. The CDR3 sequence is CASSQDLKREAYNEQFF. The CDR3 DNA reads as TGCGCCAGCAGCCAAGATCTGAAACGGGAGGCGTACAATGAGCAGTTCTTC.

V gene TRBV27 combines with J gene TRBJ2-7; 8 bases map to TRBD1. The CDR3 consists of 15 residues. Germline assignment: CDR1 MNHEY and CDR2 SMNVEV (reference sequence). V lost 9 bases, J lost 4 bases, and 14 bases stayed unmatched. CDR3 nucleotides: TGTGCCAGTCCAGTACCAGGACAGGGTCAATACGAGCAGTACTTC. The encoded protein is CASPVPGQGQYEQYF.

The V gene is TRBV4-1, the J gene TRBJ2-5, with D hard to call. Looked up from germline, CDR1 is MGHRA and CDR2 is YSYEKL. CDR3 length: 13 amino acids. V lost 4 bases and J 5 bases, leaving 11 bases between the germline ends. Here the CDR3 DNA reads TGCGCCAGCAGCCGCCTATATCAGGAGACCCAGTACTTC. Translated, it gives CASSRLYQETQYF.

CDR3 sequence: CASSQLIGQGYEQYF. The CDR3 coding sequence is TGCGCCAGCAGCCAACTAATCGGACAGGGCTACGAGCAGTACTTC. The chain employs TRBV4-3 and TRBJ2-7; 8 bases are a match to TRBD1. V was pared by 2 bases and J by 3 bases, with 6 bases of the junction left unmatched. The CDR3 spans 15 residues. Germline V gene lookup returns CDR1 LGHNA and CDR2 YSLEER.

The rearrangement uses TRBV18 and TRBJ2-7; D gene ambiguous. Germline V gene lookup returns CDR1 KGHSH and CDR2 LQKENI. V was shortened by 0 bases and J by 2 bases, with 8 bases between the two germline ends. There are 14 residues in the CDR3. This chain's CDR3 is CASSPPGQPYEQYF. The CDR3 coding sequence is TGTGCCAGCTCACCACCTGGGCAGCCCTACGAGCAGTACTTC.

This chain links TRBV5-1 with TRBJ1-6; possible D gene TRBD1, 5 bases. V shed 1 base and J shed 7 bases, with 6 bases lying between them. Per the germline V gene, CDR1 is SGHRS and CDR2 is YFSETQ. This CDR3 is built from 13 residues. The CDR3 here is CASSLTGNSPLHF. The CDR3 DNA reads TGCGCCAGCAGCTTGACAGGAAATTCACCCCTCCACTTT.

The chain combines TRBV4-2 with TRBJ1-6; TRBD1 is a possible D gene (6 bases). This CDR3 has 18 amino acids. Germline CDR1 is LGHNA and CDR2 is YNFKEQ. Trimming shortened V by 0 bases and J by 0 bases, and 12 bases separated the two germline ends. In nucleotides, the CDR3 is TGTGCCAGCAGCCAAGAATCGTGGGACATCTCCTATAATTCACCCCTCCACTTT. Protein: CASSQESWDISYNSPLHF.

This clone turned up a few times. V gene TRBV7-7 combines with J gene TRBJ2-3; D not certain. Germline CDR1 is SSHAT and CDR2 is FNYEAQ (reference sequence). Trimming stripped 1 base from V and 6 bases from J, with 8 bases between. The CDR3 is made up of 13 amino acids. The CDR3 loop reads CASSLDVKDTQYF. The CDR3 DNA follows: TGTGCCAGCAGCTTAGATGTAAAGGATACGCAGTATTTT.

The chain is built from TRBV9 and TRBJ2-1; maybe TRBD1 (6 bases). The ends were cut back, 7 bases at V and 2 bases at J, with 13 bases in the middle. The germline gives CDR1 SGDLS, CDR2 YYNGEE. The CDR3 spans 14 residues. CDR3 nucleotide sequence: TGTGCCAGCTCCACAGGGACACCCTACAATGAGCAGTTCTTC. It yields the protein CASSTGTPYNEQFF.

J is TRBJ2-1 and V is TRBV7-8; possibly TRBD2 for D (6 bases). Germline V CDR1 and CDR2: SGHVS, FQNEAQ. This CDR3 has 16 residues. Deletions cut 5 bases from V and 2 bases from J, with 16 bases between. The CDR3 is CASSRTGTATYNEQFF. The CDR3 DNA sequence: TGTGCCAGCAGCAGGACCGGGACTGCGACCTACAATGAGCAGTTCTTC.

V and J are TRBV7-8 and TRBJ2-2; D gene ambiguous. This CDR3 is built from 14 residues. V was shortened by 2 bases and J by 1 base, with 5 bases between the two germline ends. Germline CDR1 is SGHVS and CDR2 is FQNEAQ. The CDR3 DNA reads TGTGCCAGCAGCTTAAGAGGGAACACCGGGGAGCTGTTTTTT. Its protein is CASSLRGNTGELFF.

The genes are TRBV3-1 (or the pseudogene TRBV3-2) and TRBJ2-3; D perhaps matches TRBD2 (5 bases). Germline V lookup: CDR1 LGHDT, CDR2 YNNKEL (reference sequence). This CDR3 comprises 14 residues. Trimming stripped 4 bases from V and 0 bases from J, with 8 bases between. CDR3 nucleotides: TGTGCCAGCAGCCTGAGGGCTAGCACAGATACGCAGTATTTT. Its protein is CASSLRASTDTQYF.

This clone was seen a single time. The chain links TRBV11-1 to TRBJ2-7; 7 bases are a match to TRBD2. After removal of 1 base from V and 2 bases from J, the junction contained 5 bases not matched to a gene. The CDR3 covers 15 residues. Germline V gene lookup returns CDR1 SGHAT and CDR2 FQDESV (reference sequence). As DNA, the CDR3 is TGTGCCAGCAGCTTAGATTTAGGACTAGCCTACGAGCAGTACTTC. Translated, it gives CASSLDLGLAYEQYF.

This clone has just a few counts. The CDR3: CASSMVYRGDYGYTF. As DNA, the CDR3 is TGTGCCAGTAGTATGGTCTACAGGGGGGACTATGGCTACACCTTC. The V gene is TRBV19, the J gene TRBJ1-2; 8 nucleotides match TRBD1. The germline CDR1 and CDR2 sequences are LNHDA and SQIVND (reference sequence). The CDR3 loop spans 15 amino acids. V gave up 3 bases and J gave up 3 bases; unmatched junction bases: 6. Full variable domain (outside the CDR3, taken from reference TRBV19 and TRBJ1-2): DGGITQSPKYLFRKEGQNVTLSCEQNLNHDAMYWYRQDPGQGLRLIYYSQIVNDFQKGDIAEGYSVSREKKESFPLTVTSAQKNPTAFYLCASSMVYRGDYGYTFGSGTRLTVV.

The J gene is TRBJ2-2, the V gene TRBV7-2, with D possibly being TRBD1 or TRBD2 (5 bases each). The germline V gene has CDR1 SGHTA and CDR2 FQGNSA. V was trimmed by 5 bases and J by 7 bases, leaving 17 bases between them. The CDR3 covers 15 residues. The CDR3 loop reads CASSPRASGSGELFF. CDR3 bases: TGTGCCAGCAGCCCCAGGGCCAGCGGTAGCGGGGAGCTGTTTTTT. Complete variable domain (other parts from reference TRBV7-2 and TRBJ2-2): GAGVSQSPSNKVTEKGKDVELRCDPISGHTALYWYRQSLGQGLEFLIYFQGNSAPDKSGLPSDRFSAERTGGSVSTLTIQRTQQEDSAVYLCASSPRASGSGELFFGEGSRLTVL.

This clone was observed once. The V call is TRBV7-2, the J call TRBJ2-7, with D maybe TRBD1 (5 bases). Trimming pared 6 bases from V and 1 base from J, leaving 19 bases between. Germline V CDR1 and CDR2: SGHTA, FQGNSA. The CDR3 is 16 amino acids. The CDR3 is CASRAFGRVGSYEQYF. CDR3 in DNA: TGTGCCAGCAGGGCATTTGGCAGGGTGGGGTCCTACGAGCAGTACTTC. Full variable domain (remainder filled in from reference TRBV7-2 and TRBJ2-7): GAGVSQSPSNKVTEKGKDVELRCDPISGHTALYWYRQSLGQGLEFLIYFQGNSAPDKSGLPSDRFSAERTGGSVSTLTIQRTQQEDSAVYLCASRAFGRVGSYEQYFGPGTRLTVT.

The chain uses TRBV19 and TRBJ2-5, with TRBD2 matching 14 bases. Looked up from germline, CDR1 is LNHDA and CDR2 is SQIVND (reference sequence). CDR3 length equals 19 residues. The trim removed 5 bases at V and 6 bases at J, leaving 17 bases unmatched. The DNA for the CDR3 is TGTGCCAGTAGTCCAACTCCCCTACCGGGACTAGCGGGAGTCCAGACCCAGTACTTC. Protein: CASSPTPLPGLAGVQTQYF.

The chain carries TRBV6-2 or TRBV6-3 and TRBJ2-5, with D possibly being TRBD1 or TRBD2 (6 bases each). This CDR3 region has 15 residues. The V end was cut by 3 bases, the J end by 4 bases, with 15 bases between. CDR1 and CDR2 from the germline V gene are MNHEY and SVGEGT. CDR3 sequence (DNA): TGTGCCAGCAGTTATCGTGGCAGGGGAGGAGAGACCCAGTACTTC. Its translation is CASSYRGRGGETQYF.

A few counts support this clone. The chain carries TRBV7-3 and TRBJ1-2; D is possibly TRBD1 (6 bases). The germline V and J ends were trimmed by 2 bases and 6 bases, with 10 bases remaining between them. This CDR3 has 13 residues. Per the germline V gene, CDR1 is SGHTA and CDR2 is FQGTGA. The CDR3 is CASSLGSGDGYTF. The CDR3 DNA follows: TGTGCCAGCAGCTTAGGGTCAGGGGATGGCTACACCTTC.

The chain has TRBV5-1 and TRBJ1-3; 7 nucleotides line up with TRBD1. Germline V CDR1 and CDR2: SGHRS, YFSETQ. The V gene end was trimmed by 4 bases and the J gene end by 1 base; junction bases not matched to a gene: 5. This CDR3 has 15 amino acids. The CDR3 sequence is CASSLQGGSGNTIYF. DNA of the CDR3: TGCGCCAGCAGCCTCCAGGGGGGGTCTGGAAACACCATATATTTT.

This chain links TRBV7-2 with TRBJ2-5; 14 nucleotides agree with TRBD2. The germline gives CDR1 SGHTA, CDR2 FQGNSA. V lost 0 bases, J lost 4 bases, and 7 bases stayed unmatched. This CDR3 spans 18 amino acids. The CDR3: CASSLADRLAGGPETQYF. In DNA form, the CDR3 reads TGTGCCAGCAGCTTAGCAGATCGACTAGCGGGAGGGCCAGAGACCCAGTACTTC.

The rearrangement links TRBV6-2 or TRBV6-3 to TRBJ1-4; D call uncertain. The length of the CDR3 is 14 residues. Germline V lookup: CDR1 MNHEY, CDR2 SVGEGT. Trimming cost V 5 bases and J 2 bases, with 9 bases left between them. The CDR3 here is CASSIFGTNEKLFF. CDR3 DNA: TGTGCCAGCAGTATTTTCGGGACTAATGAAAAACTGTTTTTT.

The CDR3 spells CASSGRQVGNTIYF. The DNA of the CDR3 is TGTGCCAGCAGCGGCCGACAGGTTGGAAACACCATATATTTT. The chain links TRBV7-2 to TRBJ1-3, with D possibly matching TRBD1 (6 bases). Trimming pared 5 bases from V and 3 bases from J, leaving 11 bases between. CDR3 size: 14 residues. CDR1 and CDR2 from the germline V gene are SGHTA and FQGNSA.

J is TRBJ2-7 and V is TRBV7-9, with D unresolved. From germline, CDR1 is SEHNR and CDR2 FQNEAQ (reference sequence). Trimming shortened V by 9 bases and J by 0 bases, and 18 bases separated the two germline ends. CDR3 length: 15 amino acids. In DNA, the CDR3 is TGTGCCAGTAGTGGTAACGGACCGTACTCCTACGAGCAGTACTTC. Its translation is CASSGNGPYSYEQYF.